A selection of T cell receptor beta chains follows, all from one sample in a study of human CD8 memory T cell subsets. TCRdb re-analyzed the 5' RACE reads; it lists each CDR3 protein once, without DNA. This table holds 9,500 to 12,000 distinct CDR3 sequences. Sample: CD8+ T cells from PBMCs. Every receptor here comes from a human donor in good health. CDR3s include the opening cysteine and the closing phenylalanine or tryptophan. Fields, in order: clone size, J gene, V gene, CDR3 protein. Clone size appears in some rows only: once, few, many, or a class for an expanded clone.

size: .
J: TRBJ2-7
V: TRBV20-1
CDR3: CSAEGTGSYEQYF

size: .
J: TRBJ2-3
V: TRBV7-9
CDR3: CASSLTLLNTDTQYF

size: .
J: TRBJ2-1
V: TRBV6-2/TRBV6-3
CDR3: CASSYGLRNEQFF

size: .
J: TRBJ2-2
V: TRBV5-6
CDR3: CASSDRGGFGTGELFF

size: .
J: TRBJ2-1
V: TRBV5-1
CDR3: CASSLAPGHHNEQFF

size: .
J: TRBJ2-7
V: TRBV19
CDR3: CASSITSSFGSHYVEQYF

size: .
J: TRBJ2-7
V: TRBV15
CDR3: CATSSPVLGVYEQYF

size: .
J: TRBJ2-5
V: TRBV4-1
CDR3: CASSRRLGETQYF

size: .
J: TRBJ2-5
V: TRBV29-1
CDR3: CSVEEGNMLETQYF

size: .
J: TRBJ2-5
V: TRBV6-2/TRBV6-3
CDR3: CASSYTLQETQYF

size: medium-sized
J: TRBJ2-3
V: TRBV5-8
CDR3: CASSPLSDSGVPRGDTQYF

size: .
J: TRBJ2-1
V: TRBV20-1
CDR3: CSARAPASYNEQFF

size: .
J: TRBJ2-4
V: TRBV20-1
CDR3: CSARDGQGGRIQYF

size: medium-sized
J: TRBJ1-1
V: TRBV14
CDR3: CASSQEGQAYTEAFF

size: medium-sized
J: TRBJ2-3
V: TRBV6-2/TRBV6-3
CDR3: CASSYSRGGTDTQYF

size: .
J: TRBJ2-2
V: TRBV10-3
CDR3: CAIRLGTGELFF

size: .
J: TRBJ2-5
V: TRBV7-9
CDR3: CASSSAAEGYQETQYF

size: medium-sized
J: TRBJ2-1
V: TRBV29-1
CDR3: CSVRNLAGGPIEQFF

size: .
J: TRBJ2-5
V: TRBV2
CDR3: CVAQATEQETQYF

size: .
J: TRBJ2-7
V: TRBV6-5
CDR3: CASRRDLYYEQYF

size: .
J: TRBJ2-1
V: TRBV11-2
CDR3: CASSLVTEQFF

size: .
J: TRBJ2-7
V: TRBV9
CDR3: CASSMGQGAYEQYF

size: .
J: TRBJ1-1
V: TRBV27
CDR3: CASSSEQPTGTLYEAFF

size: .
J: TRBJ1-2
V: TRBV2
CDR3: CASSEGTGGYTF

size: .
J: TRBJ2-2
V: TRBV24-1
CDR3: CATREHTGELFF

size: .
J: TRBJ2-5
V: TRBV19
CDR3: CASSNPLTSGSTGKETQYF

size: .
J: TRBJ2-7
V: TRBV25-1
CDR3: CAVGYSYEQYF

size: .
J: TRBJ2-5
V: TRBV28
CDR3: CASSLSGTQETQYF

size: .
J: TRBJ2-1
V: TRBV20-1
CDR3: CSALSGVSYNEQFF

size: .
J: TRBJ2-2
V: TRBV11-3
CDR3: CASSFLSLSSNTGELFF

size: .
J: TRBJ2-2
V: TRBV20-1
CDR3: CSARQGNTGELFF

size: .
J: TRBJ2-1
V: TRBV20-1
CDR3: CSARDQLTGPTPYNEQFF

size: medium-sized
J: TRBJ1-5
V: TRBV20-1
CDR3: CSARANQEHQPQHF

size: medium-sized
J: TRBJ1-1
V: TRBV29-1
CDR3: CSGMTGLFPEAFF

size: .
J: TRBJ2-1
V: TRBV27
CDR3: CASRGSYNEQFF

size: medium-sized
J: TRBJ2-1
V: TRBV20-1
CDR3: CSARVTVGLAGGNEQFF

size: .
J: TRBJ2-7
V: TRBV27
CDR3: CASSLRSGREEQYF

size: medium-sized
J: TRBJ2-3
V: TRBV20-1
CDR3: CSASAREVTDTQYF

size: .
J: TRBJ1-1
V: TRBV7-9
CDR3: CASSLPEKNTEAFF

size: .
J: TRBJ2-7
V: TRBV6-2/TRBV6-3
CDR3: CASSYSHPDEQYF

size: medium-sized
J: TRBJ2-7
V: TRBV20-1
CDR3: CSAGVQGNHEQYF

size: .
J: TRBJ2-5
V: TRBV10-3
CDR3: CAISESGGVQETQYF

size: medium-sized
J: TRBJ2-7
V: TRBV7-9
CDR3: CASSLSGTSGRTGEQYF

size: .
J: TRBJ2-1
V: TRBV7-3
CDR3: CASSAAGGSYNEQFF

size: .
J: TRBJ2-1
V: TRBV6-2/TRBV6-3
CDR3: CASSHWGARSYNEQFF

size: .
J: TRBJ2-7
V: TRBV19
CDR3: CASSSFAGLDGEQYF

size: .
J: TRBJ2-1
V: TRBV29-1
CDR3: CSVDPGEYYNEQFF

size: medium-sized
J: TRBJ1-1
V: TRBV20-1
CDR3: CSAEGQNTEAFF

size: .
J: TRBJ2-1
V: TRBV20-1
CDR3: CSARAPGGLNEQFF

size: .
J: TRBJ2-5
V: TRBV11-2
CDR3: CASSLPPRGETQYF

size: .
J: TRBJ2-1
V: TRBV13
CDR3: CASSLEGQGFHEQFF

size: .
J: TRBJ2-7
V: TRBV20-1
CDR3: CSATGVTGVGAVYEQYF

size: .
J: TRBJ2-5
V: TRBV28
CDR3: CASSLLGGETQYF